This entry lists 32 T cell receptor beta chains sequenced from one sample in a study of CD8 T cells in Susac syndrome. Roughly 0.45 to 1 ug RNA was reverse transcribed with random hexamers. A single record per CDR3 protein comes from TCRdb applying MiXCR to the immunoSEQ multiplex PCR reads. The table includes 180,000 or so distinct CDR3 sequences, 90% to 95% detected once. Input material: CD4+ T cells from PBMCs. Source of these receptors: a human donor in good health.

This chain links TRBV4-1 with TRBJ1-1; D is unclear. This CDR3 is 14 amino acids long. With 4 bases removed from V and 0 bases from J, the gap between germline ends came to 9 bases. The germline V gene encodes CDR1 MGHRA and CDR2 YSYEKL. Here the CDR3 reads CASSPRSMNTEAFF. The CDR3, as DNA: TGCGCCAGCAGCCCTCGCAGTATGAACACTGAAGCTTTCTTT.

V gene TRBV25-1 combines with J gene TRBJ2-3; 8 bases are a match to TRBD1. In germline, CDR1 is MGHDK, CDR2 SYGVNS. J gave up 4 bases and V 4 bases, and 4 bases lay outside the gene matches. The CDR3 covers 14 residues. This CDR3 reads CASSVQGGADTQYF. In DNA form, the CDR3 reads TGTGCCAGCAGTGTACAGGGGGGCGCAGATACGCAGTATTTT.

The chain carries TRBV7-9 and TRBJ2-3, with 9 bases lining up with TRBD2. Germline V gene data show CDR1 as SEHNR and CDR2 as FQNEAQ (reference sequence). The CDR3 runs to 13 residues. The V segment lost 11 bases and the J segment 7 bases; nucleotides outside the gene matches: 10. The chain's CDR3 is CAGRLAERNTQYF. The DNA for the CDR3 is TGTGCCGGACGACTAGCGGAGCGAAATACGCAGTATTTT.

This sequence joins TRBV4-2 and TRBJ1-5; 8 positions match TRBD1. CDR1 is LGHNA, CDR2 YNFKEQ, per germline. V gave up 0 bases and J gave up 4 bases; unmatched junction bases: 8. The CDR3 extends over 17 amino acids. The CDR3 protein is CASSQDPQGAGNQPQHF. DNA of the CDR3: TGTGCCAGCAGCCAAGATCCCCAGGGGGCTGGAAATCAGCCCCAGCATTTT.

The V gene is TRBV5-4, the J gene TRBJ1-3; no definite D call. The CDR3 sequence is 13 residues long. V was pared by 4 bases and J by 7 bases, with 12 bases between. CDR1 and CDR2 (germline): SGHNT, YYREEE (reference sequence). The CDR3 loop reads CASSGLVWNTIYF. The CDR3 bases are TGTGCCAGCAGCGGATTAGTCTGGAACACCATATATTTT.

In nucleotides, the CDR3 is TGTGCCAGCAACCCCGGGACAGGGGGCGAGCAGTACTTC. This translates into CASNPGTGGEQYF. The chain combines TRBV6-6 with TRBJ2-7, with 11 positions matching TRBD1. This CDR3 contains 13 residues. V dropped 7 bases and J dropped 6; count of bases not matched to a gene: 5. Germline V lookup: CDR1 MNHNY, CDR2 SVGAGI (reference sequence).

The genes are TRBV20-1 and TRBJ1-5; 8 bases are a match to TRBD1. Losses at the gene ends were 6 bases for V and 2 bases for J; bases not matched to a gene: 3. The germline CDR1 and CDR2 sequences are DFQATT and SNEGSKA (reference sequence). The CDR3 consists of 13 residues. The CDR3 nucleotides read TGCAGTGCGTCGGACAGGGGCAATCAGCCCCAGCATTTT. It codes for CSASDRGNQPQHF.

This chain links TRBV20-1 with TRBJ2-1; D might be TRBD1 (6 bases). This CDR3 has 13 amino acids. Deletions cut 5 bases from V and 6 bases from J, with 14 bases between. Germline V gene lookup returns CDR1 DFQATT and CDR2 SNEGSKA (reference sequence). The DNA for the CDR3 is TGCAGTGCTCGACGGGCGACAGGCAATGAGCAGTTCTTC. Protein sequence: CSARRATGNEQFF.

The chain uses TRBV6-5 and TRBJ1-6, with D possibly TRBD1 on 5 matching bases. The CDR3 totals 15 residues. From germline, CDR1 is MNHEY and CDR2 SVGAGI. The V end was cut by 0 bases, the J end by 6 bases, with 9 bases between. In DNA form, the CDR3 reads TGTGCCAGCAGTTACTCCCAGGGTAGTAATTCACCCCTCCACTTT. Protein product: CASSYSQGSNSPLHF.

The chain links TRBV4-3 to TRBJ2-3; 7 positions match TRBD2. The CDR3 runs 15 residues. Trimming cost V 0 bases and J 6 bases; bases outside gene matches: 6. CDR1 is LGHNA and CDR2 is YSLEER in the germline V gene. CDR3 in amino acids: CASSQELAFYDTQYF. DNA of the CDR3: TGCGCCAGCAGCCAAGAACTAGCGTTTTACGATACGCAGTATTTT.

This clonotype came up a few times. The chain combines TRBV27 with TRBJ2-7; 7 bases are shared with TRBD1. V lost 8 bases to trimming and J lost 2 bases; unmatched junction nucleotides: 12. CDR1 and CDR2 from the germline V gene are MNHEY and SMNVEV (reference sequence). The CDR3 runs to 15 residues. CDR3 amino acids: CASSRPGQRPYEQYF. The CDR3 coding sequence is TGTGCCAGCTCCCGACCGGGACAGCGACCCTACGAGCAGTACTTC.

This chain uses TRBV12-3 or TRBV12-4 with TRBJ2-5, with 10 bases fitting TRBD2. The V and J ends lost 6 bases and 5 bases, in that order; junction bases with no gene match: 9. This CDR3 has 15 residues. In DNA, the CDR3 is TGTGCCAGCAGCCCGAGCGGGGGGGCTTCGGAGACCCAGTACTTC. Translating gives CASSPSGGASETQYF.

The chain links TRBV23-1 to TRBJ1-5, with a possible D match to TRBD1 (6 bases). TRBV23-1 is noted as an ORF with a role that remains uncertain. V dropped 2 bases and J dropped 2 bases, with 13 bases sitting between them. This CDR3 is 16 amino acids long. CDR3 DNA sequence: TGCGCCAGCAGTCAAACGAGGGGGGTAGGCAATCAGCCCCAGCATTTT. Translation: CASSQTRGVGNQPQHF.

J is TRBJ2-7 and V is TRBV7-2; tentatively, D is TRBD2 (5 bases). The length of the CDR3 is 13 residues. The V gene's germline CDR1 is SGHTA and CDR2 FQGNSA. V was clipped by 5 bases and J by 0 bases, with 8 bases between them. This chain's CDR3 is CASSMRASYEQYF. CDR3 bases: TGTGCCAGCAGCATGCGGGCCTCCTACGAGCAGTACTTC.

V usage is TRBV4-1 and J usage is TRBJ2-3, with D possibly being TRBD1 (5 bases). Trimming removed 3 bases at V and 3 bases at J, with 19 bases between. CDR3 length: 17 residues. Germline CDR1 MGHRA, CDR2 YSYEKL. CDR3 DNA sequence: TGCGCCAGCAGCCATGTGGGCCGGGCTAGGGGTACAGATACGCAGTATTTT. Its translation: CASSHVGRARGTDTQYF.

The V gene is TRBV5-1, the J gene TRBJ1-4; D is perhaps TRBD1 (6 bases). V lost 4 bases to trimming and J lost 7 bases, with 17 bases between them. The V gene's germline CDR1 is SGHRS and CDR2 YFSETQ. The CDR3 extends over 15 amino acids. The DNA for the CDR3 is TGCGCCAGCAGCCGGGACGGGGGCCTCTCTGAAAAACTGTTTTTT. Amino acids: CASSRDGGLSEKLFF.

The chain uses TRBV9 and TRBJ2-2; D not certain. This CDR3 is built from 15 residues. Per germline, CDR1 SGDLS and CDR2 YYNGEE. The V end was cut by 0 bases, the J end by 1 base, with 7 bases between. The CDR3 is CASSVGPENTGELFF. The CDR3 DNA sequence: TGTGCCAGCAGCGTAGGTCCGGAGAACACCGGGGAGCTGTTTTTT.

This sequence joins TRBV20-1 and TRBJ2-3; 11 bases line up with TRBD2. The CDR3 covers 14 residues. Germline V lookup: CDR1 DFQATT, CDR2 SNEGSKA (reference sequence). The J segment lost 2 bases and the V segment lost 3 bases, leaving 1 base of the junction unmatched. CDR3 in amino acids: CSASSGGDTDTQYF. The CDR3 coding sequence is TGCAGTGCTAGTAGCGGGGGGGACACAGATACGCAGTATTTT.

The chain couples TRBV4-2 to TRBJ1-6; tentative D call: TRBD1 (5 bases). The V end lost 1 base, the J end lost 9 bases, and 13 bases lay between the germline ends. This CDR3 is 15 amino acids long. Per the germline V gene, CDR1 is LGHNA and CDR2 is YNFKEQ. CDR3 amino acids: CASSQAEGMGSPLHF. CDR3 coding DNA: TGTGCCAGCAGCCAAGCTGAGGGGATGGGTTCACCCCTCCACTTT.

V gene TRBV3-1 combines with J gene TRBJ2-1, with 7 nucleotides matching TRBD1. Trimming cost V 3 bases and J 12 bases; bases outside gene matches: 11. The CDR3 consists of 14 residues. CDR1 and CDR2 from the germline V gene are LGHDT and YNNKEL (reference sequence). The CDR3: CASSQLTGERGQFF. The CDR3 DNA reads TGTGCCAGCAGCCAGTTAACAGGGGAACGCGGGCAGTTCTTC.

This chain connects TRBV19 to TRBJ1-6, with D perhaps TRBD1 (5 bases). Deletions cut 6 bases from V and 7 bases from J, with 19 bases between. The CDR3 covers 16 residues. Germline CDR1 reads LNHDA; CDR2 reads SQIVND (reference sequence). This chain's CDR3 is CASSLAQGRLNSPLHF. The CDR3 nucleotides read TGTGCCAGTAGCCTTGCCCAGGGACGGCTGAATTCACCCCTCCACTTT.

The chain joins TRBV29-1 to TRBJ2-5, with a tentative D call TRBD1 (6 bases). From germline, CDR1 is SQVTM and CDR2 ANQGSEA. CDR3 length equals 12 residues. Trimming left V 4 bases short and J 3 bases short, with 9 bases between. The CDR3 nucleotides read TGCAGCGTTGGTTCAGGGGAAGAGACCCAGTACTTC. This gives the protein CSVGSGEETQYF.

The rearrangement joins TRBV19 to TRBJ1-5; D may be TRBD1 (5 bases). CDR1 is LNHDA and CDR2 is SQIVND in the germline V gene (reference sequence). The CDR3 consists of 12 residues. The V and J ends lost 6 bases and 12 bases respectively, with 15 bases between them. The DNA for the CDR3 is TGTGCCAGTAGAACAGGTCCTTCGCACCAGCATTTT. The encoded protein is CASRTGPSHQHF.

As regards this clonotype: The junction departs from the called germline gene at one end, perhaps through a read error. The chain employs TRBV27 and TRBJ1-3; 8 positions match TRBD1. The CDR3 length is 12 residues. Looked up from germline, CDR1 is MNHEY and CDR2 is SMNVEV (reference sequence). The CDR3 loop reads CASSPDRVRMDF. CDR3 nucleotides: TGTGCCAGCAGTCCGGACAGGGTGCGGATGGATTTT.

The J gene is TRBJ2-7, the V gene TRBV11-2, with 8 bases fitting TRBD1. CDR3 size: 17 residues. With 5 bases clipped from V and 1 base from J, the junction kept 13 bases outside the gene matches. CDR1 and CDR2 from the germline V gene are SGHAT and FQNNGV. CDR3 DNA: TGTGCCAGCAGCCGAATGCTCGGGACAGGCTTTTCCTACGAGCAGTACTTC. This codes for CASSRMLGTGFSYEQYF.

The J gene is TRBJ2-3, the V gene TRBV12-3 or TRBV12-4; 8 bases line up with TRBD2. V was pared by 5 bases and J by 4 bases, with 17 bases of the junction left unmatched. This CDR3 is 18 amino acids long. The CDR3 spells CASSPAGTSPWGADTQYF. CDR3 DNA sequence: TGTGCCAGCAGTCCCGCCGGGACTAGTCCCTGGGGGGCAGATACGCAGTATTTT.

J is TRBJ1-2 and V is TRBV3-1, with D possibly matching TRBD1 (5 bases). With 4 bases removed from V and 4 bases from J, the gap between germline ends came to 13 bases. CDR1 is LGHDT, CDR2 YNNKEL, per germline (reference sequence). The CDR3 runs 14 residues. DNA for the CDR3: TGTGCCAGCAGCCCAGCGGAGGGACTCTATGGCTACACCTTC. Residues: CASSPAEGLYGYTF.

The chain joins TRBV9 to TRBJ1-4; possible D gene TRBD1, 6 bases. The CDR3 loop spans 14 amino acids. Per the germline V gene, CDR1 is SGDLS and CDR2 is YYNGEE. Trimming cost V 0 bases and J 8 bases, with 11 bases left between them. CDR3 in amino acids: CASSVEGRGEKLFF. CDR3 in DNA: TGTGCCAGCAGCGTAGAGGGCAGGGGAGAAAAACTGTTTTTT.

CDR3 region: CAISESRDGRRGYTF. CDR3 nucleotides: TGTGCCATCAGTGAGTCCCGGGACGGTCGGAGGGGCTACACCTTC. The chain couples TRBV10-3 to TRBJ1-2, with TRBD1 as a possible D gene (5 bases). The germline CDR1 and CDR2 sequences are ENHRY and SYGVKD. V shed 0 bases and J shed 8 bases, with 16 bases lying between them. The CDR3 extends over 15 amino acids.

The chain links TRBV7-8 to TRBJ1-2; D not certain. The germline CDR1 and CDR2 sequences are SGHVS and FQNEAQ. V shed 2 bases and J shed 7 bases, with 14 bases lying between them. The CDR3 is 14 residues long. The chain's CDR3 is CASSLPIGSSGYTF. CDR3 DNA sequence: TGTGCCAGCAGCTTACCAATAGGGTCATCTGGCTACACCTTC.

The CDR3 coding sequence is TGCGCCAGCAGCCAAGATCCAGGGCATCAGCCCCAGCATTTT. Translation gives CASSQDPGHQPQHF. This chain uses TRBV4-3 with TRBJ1-5, with D perhaps TRBD1 (5 bases). Looked up from germline, CDR1 is LGHNA and CDR2 is YSLEER. V was clipped by 0 bases and J by 5 bases, with 8 bases between them. This CDR3 comprises 14 residues.

The chain is built from TRBV12-5 and TRBJ1-5, with 7 bases aligning to TRBD1. J lost 2 bases, V lost 6 bases, and 7 bases had no gene match. CDR1 and CDR2 from the germline V gene are LGHNT and FRNRAP. The CDR3 has 15 residues. The CDR3: CASGPDRVGNQPQHF. In DNA, the CDR3 is TGTGCTAGTGGCCCAGACAGGGTGGGCAATCAGCCCCAGCATTTT.